Listed below are T cell receptor beta chains from one sample, sequenced in a study of chemoradiotherapy in HPV16-positive cancers. Profiling relied on immunoSEQ multiplex PCR, and the TCRdb table lists in-frame clones only, not all of them. Of around 870 clones listed, roughly 90% were seen once; the top ten hold 8% to 9%. The starting material was tumor tissue, obtained from a patient who underwent chemoradiotherapy. These receptors originate from a human donor with HPV-associated anogenital cancer. CDR3s include the opening cysteine and the closing phenylalanine or tryptophan. The order of the fields is D gene, V gene, J gene, clone size, CDR3 protein, CDR3 DNA. The D gene is left open where the match is weak. Expanded clones get a size class; other rows say once, few or many, or leave the size out.

.	TRBV25-1	TRBJ2-7	.	CASSTTGHLPPYEQYF	TGTGCCAGCAGTACCACGGGACATCTACCCCCCTACGAGCAGTACTTC
.	TRBV28	TRBJ1-2	.	CAFQDSYGYTF	TGTGCCTTTCAAGACAGCTATGGCTACACCTTC
TRBD1	TRBV4-3	TRBJ1-5	.	CASSQDPQGAQPQHF	TGCGCCAGCAGCCAAGATCCCCAGGGGGCTCAGCCCCAGCATTTT
.	TRBV18	TRBJ1-1	.	CASSPPRGTGGTEAFF	TGTGCCAGCTCACCGCCCCGGGGCACTGGAGGCACTGAAGCTTTCTTT
TRBD1	TRBV2	TRBJ1-2	.	CASSEAPGQRYGYTF	TGTGCCAGCAGTGAGGCCCCGGGACAGAGATATGGCTACACCTTC
.	TRBV18	TRBJ1-1	.	CASSPRQRTALNTEAFF	TGTGCCAGCTCACCAAGGCAGCGAACAGCGCTGAACACTGAAGCTTTCTTT
.	TRBV2	TRBJ2-7	.	CASSGDIYEQYF	TGTGCCAGCAGTGGGGACATCTACGAGCAGTACTTC
.	TRBV5-6	TRBJ2-7	.	CASSLPGLRFSGQYF	TGTGCCAGCAGCTTACCGGGACTCCGATTTAGTGGGCAGTACTTC
.	TRBV27	TRBJ1-5	.	CASSLVGSNQPQHF	TGTGCCAGCAGTTTGGTGGGTAGCAATCAGCCCCAGCATTTT
.	TRBV7-2	TRBJ2-3	.	CATRAGKGADTQYF	TGTGCCACCCGAGCCGGTAAGGGGGCAGATACGCAGTATTTT
.	TRBV28	TRBJ2-7	.	CASSLPRQGNEQYF	TGTGCCAGCAGTTTGCCCCGGCAGGGGAACGAGCAGTACTTC
.	TRBV29-1	TRBJ1-2	once	CSVDNYGYTF	TGCAGCGTTGACAACTATGGCTACACCTTC
.	TRBV5-5	TRBJ2-7	.	CASSGDVTYEQYF	TGTGCCAGCAGCGGAGACGTAACCTACGAGCAGTACTTC
.	TRBV7-2	TRBJ2-2	.	CASSLEVWNTGELFF	TGTGCCAGCAGCTTAGAGGTCTGGAACACCGGGGAGCTGTTTTTT
TRBD1	TRBV2	TRBJ1-1	.	CASSLGTGGRVTEAFF	TGTGCCAGCAGCCTTGGGACAGGTGGAAGGGTGACTGAAGCTTTCTTT
TRBD2	TRBV7-2	TRBJ2-3	.	CASSSRRGRGYTDTQYF	TGTGCCAGCAGCTCGCGCCGCGGGAGGGGATACACAGATACGCAGTATTTT
.	TRBV5-1	TRBJ2-5	.	CASSLEGPRSSQETQYF	TGCGCCAGCAGCTTGGAAGGACCGAGGTCGTCCCAAGAGACCCAGTACTTC
.	TRBV28	TRBJ1-6	.	CASSWYSVNSPLHF	TGTGCCAGCAGTTGGTACAGTGTGAATTCACCCCTCCACTTT
.	TRBV5-1	TRBJ1-5	.	CASSLDHLESNQPQHF	TGCGCCAGCAGCTTGGACCACCTGGAGAGCAATCAGCCCCAGCATTTT
.	TRBV9	TRBJ1-2	.	CASSGYRAPLSGYTF	TGTGCCAGCAGCGGATACAGGGCTCCGCTCTCTGGCTACACCTTC
.	TRBV11-2	TRBJ1-3	.	CASSSRGNTIYF	TGTGCCAGCAGCTCCCGCGGAAACACCATATATTTT
TRBD1	TRBV2	TRBJ1-2	once	CASSELSHSSTGGLNYGYTF	TGTGCCAGCAGTGAACTCAGCCATAGTTCTACAGGGGGCCTAAACTATGGCTACACCTTC
.	TRBV7-9	TRBJ1-1	.	CASSLGTVGDTEAFF	TGTGCCAGCAGCTTAGGGACGGTTGGGGACACTGAAGCTTTCTTT
.	TRBV5-4	TRBJ1-2	.	CASSLDFLGGYYGYTF	TGTGCCAGCAGCTTGGACTTTTTGGGGGGCTACTACGGCTACACCTTC
.	TRBV7-8	TRBJ1-1	.	CASSLGARNTEAFF	TGTGCCAGCAGCTTAGGTGCGCGTAACACTGAAGCTTTCTTT
.	TRBV6-6	TRBJ1-5	.	CASSSMGQPQHF	TGTGCCAGCAGTTCGATGGGTCAGCCCCAGCATTTT
TRBD1	TRBV4-3	TRBJ2-5	once	CASSQTGGRSTQYF	TGCGCCAGCAGCCAGACAGGGGGACGGTCAACCCAGTACTTC
.	TRBV7-6	TRBJ1-1	.	CASSSLTGLTEAFF	TGTGCCAGCAGCTCCCTGACAGGTCTCACTGAAGCTTTCTTT
.	TRBV18	TRBJ2-6	.	CASAPRGGSGANVLTF	TGTGCCAGCGCCCCTAGAGGCGGCTCTGGGGCCAACGTCCTGACTTTC
TRBD1	TRBV7-3	TRBJ2-3	.	CASMAGTGESDTQYF	TGTGCCAGCATGGCCGGGACAGGGGAATCAGATACGCAGTATTTT
.	TRBV4-1	TRBJ1-4	.	CASSQGRGGSEKLFF	TGCGCCAGCAGCCAAGGTCGGGGCGGGAGTGAAAAACTGTTTTTT
.	TRBV7-8	TRBJ1-5	.	CASSLVGGGYQPQHF	TGTGCCAGCAGCTTAGTAGGGGGGGGTTATCAGCCCCAGCATTTT
TRBD1	TRBV6-1	TRBJ2-7	few	CASTLTGTAYEQYF	TGTGCCAGCACCCTAACCGGGACAGCCTACGAGCAGTACTTC
.	TRBV13	TRBJ1-1	once	CASSLGVGNTEAFF	TGTGCCAGCAGCTTGGGGGTTGGGAACACTGAAGCTTTCTTT
TRBD1	TRBV18	TRBJ2-7	.	CASSSGTGLPGDEQYF	TGTGCCAGCTCCTCCGGGACAGGGTTGCCCGGAGACGAGCAGTACTTC
TRBD1	TRBV2	TRBJ1-5	.	CASSEGQGFGNQPQHF	TGTGCCAGCAGTGAGGGACAGGGTTTTGGAAATCAGCCCCAGCATTTT
TRBD1	TRBV18	TRBJ1-6	.	CASSPRGPDNNSPLHF	TGTGCCAGCTCACCCAGGGGGCCTGATAATAATTCACCCCTCCACTTT
.	TRBV7-9	TRBJ1-1	.	CASSTGQLEAFF	TGTGCCAGCAGCACAGGACAGCTTGAAGCTTTCTTT
.	TRBV6-1	TRBJ1-5	.	CASWTRNQPQHF	TGTGCCAGTTGGACAAGAAATCAGCCCCAGCATTTT
.	TRBV6-5	TRBJ1-1	.	CASSYGGPLNTEAFF	TGTGCCAGCAGTTATGGGGGGCCGCTGAACACTGAAGCTTTCTTT
.	TRBV19	TRBJ1-1	.	CASSFSNTEAFF	TGTGCCAGTAGTTTCAGCAACACTGAAGCTTTCTTT
.	TRBV7-6	TRBJ1-3	.	CASSLAGAGNTIYF	TGTGCCAGCAGCTTAGCAGGGGCGGGAAACACCATATATTTT
.	TRBV11-1	TRBJ2-7	.	CASSSQSYEQYF	TGTGCCAGCAGCTCCCAGTCCTACGAGCAGTACTTC
.	TRBV7-8	TRBJ2-5	.	CASSLDPGEIQETQYF	TGTGCCAGCAGCTTAGATCCAGGGGAGATTCAAGAGACCCAGTACTTC
TRBD2	TRBV28	TRBJ2-5	.	CASSSSGGLETQYF	TGTGCCAGCAGTTCTAGCGGGGGGTTGGAGACCCAGTACTTC
.	TRBV5-1	TRBJ1-4	.	CASSLLGRGVNEKLFF	TGCGCCAGCAGCCTACTTGGGCGGGGAGTAAATGAAAAACTGTTTTTT
TRBD1	TRBV29-1	TRBJ1-2	few	CSVVSDRGGYGYTF	TGCAGCGTTGTTTCGGACAGGGGTGGCTATGGCTACACCTTC
.	TRBV29-1	TRBJ1-4	.	CSAPSGPNEKLFF	TGCAGCGCCCCCAGCGGCCCTAATGAAAAACTGTTTTTT
.	TRBV6-5	TRBJ2-7	.	CASSYMAGASYEQYF	TGTGCCAGCAGTTACATGGCGGGGGCGTCCTACGAGCAGTACTTC
TRBD1	TRBV19	TRBJ1-2	once	CASSARGRGYGYTF	TGTGCCAGTAGTGCGAGGGGGCGCGGGTATGGCTACACCTTC
.	TRBV30	TRBJ2-5	.	CAWSSSGRPPYF	TGTGCCTGGAGTAGTTCGGGCCGCCCGCCGTACTTC
.	TRBV7-2	TRBJ2-2	.	CASSILRSGELFF	TGTGCCAGCAGCATTTTGAGGTCCGGGGAGCTGTTTTTT
.	TRBV7-2	TRBJ2-1	.	CASRGGGTYNEQFF	TGTGCCAGCAGGGGGGGAGGAACCTACAATGAGCAGTTCTTC
.	TRBV5-1	TRBJ2-7	.	CASSLTGYEQYF	TGCGCCAGCAGCTTGACAGGTTACGAGCAGTACTTC